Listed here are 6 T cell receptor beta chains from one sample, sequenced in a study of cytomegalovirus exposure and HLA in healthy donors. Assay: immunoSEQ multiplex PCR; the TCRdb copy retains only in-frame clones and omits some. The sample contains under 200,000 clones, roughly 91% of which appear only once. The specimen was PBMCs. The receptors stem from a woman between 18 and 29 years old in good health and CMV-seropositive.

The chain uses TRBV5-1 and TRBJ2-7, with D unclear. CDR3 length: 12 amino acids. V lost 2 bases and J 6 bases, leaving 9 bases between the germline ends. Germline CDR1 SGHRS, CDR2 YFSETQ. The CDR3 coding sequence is TGCGCCAGCAGCTTCGGGTCTAGCGAGCAGTACTTC. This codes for CASSFGSSEQYF.

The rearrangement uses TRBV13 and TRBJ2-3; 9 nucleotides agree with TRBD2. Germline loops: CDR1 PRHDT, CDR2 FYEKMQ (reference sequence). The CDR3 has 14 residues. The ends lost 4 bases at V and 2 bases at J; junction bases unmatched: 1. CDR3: CASSSGLATDTQYF. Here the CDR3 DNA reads TGTGCCAGCAGCTCGGGACTAGCCACAGATACGCAGTATTTT.

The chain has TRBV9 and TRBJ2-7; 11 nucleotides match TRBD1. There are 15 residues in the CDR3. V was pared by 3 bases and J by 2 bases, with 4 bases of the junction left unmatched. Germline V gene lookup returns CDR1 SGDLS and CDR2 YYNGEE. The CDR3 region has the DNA TGTGCCAGCAGCGCCGGGACAGGGGGGACCTACGAGCAGTACTTC. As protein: CASSAGTGGTYEQYF. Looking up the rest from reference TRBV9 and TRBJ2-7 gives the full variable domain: DSGVTQTPKHLITATGQRVTLRCSPRSGDLSVYWYQQSLDQGLQFLIQYYNGEERAKGNILERFSAQQFPDLHSELNLSSLELGDSALYFCASSAGTGGTYEQYFGPGTRLTVT.

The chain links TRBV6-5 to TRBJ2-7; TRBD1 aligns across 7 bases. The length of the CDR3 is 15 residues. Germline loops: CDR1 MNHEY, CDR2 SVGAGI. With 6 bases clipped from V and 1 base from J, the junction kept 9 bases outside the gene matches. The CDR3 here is CASRPLGTESYEQYF. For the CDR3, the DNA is TGTGCCAGCAGGCCTTTGGGGACAGAGTCCTACGAGCAGTACTTC.

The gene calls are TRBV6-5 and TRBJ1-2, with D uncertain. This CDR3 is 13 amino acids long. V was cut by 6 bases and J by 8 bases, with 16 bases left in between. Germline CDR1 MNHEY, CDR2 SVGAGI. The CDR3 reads CASRLLTGKGYTF. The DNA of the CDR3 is TGTGCCAGCAGACTCCTGACCGGGAAGGGCTACACCTTC.

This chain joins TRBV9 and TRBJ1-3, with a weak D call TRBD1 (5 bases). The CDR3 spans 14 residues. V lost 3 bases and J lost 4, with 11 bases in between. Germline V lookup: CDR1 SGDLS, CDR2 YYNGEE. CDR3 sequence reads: CASSADSDGNTIYF. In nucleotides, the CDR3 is TGTGCCAGCAGCGCTGACAGCGACGGAAACACCATATATTTT.